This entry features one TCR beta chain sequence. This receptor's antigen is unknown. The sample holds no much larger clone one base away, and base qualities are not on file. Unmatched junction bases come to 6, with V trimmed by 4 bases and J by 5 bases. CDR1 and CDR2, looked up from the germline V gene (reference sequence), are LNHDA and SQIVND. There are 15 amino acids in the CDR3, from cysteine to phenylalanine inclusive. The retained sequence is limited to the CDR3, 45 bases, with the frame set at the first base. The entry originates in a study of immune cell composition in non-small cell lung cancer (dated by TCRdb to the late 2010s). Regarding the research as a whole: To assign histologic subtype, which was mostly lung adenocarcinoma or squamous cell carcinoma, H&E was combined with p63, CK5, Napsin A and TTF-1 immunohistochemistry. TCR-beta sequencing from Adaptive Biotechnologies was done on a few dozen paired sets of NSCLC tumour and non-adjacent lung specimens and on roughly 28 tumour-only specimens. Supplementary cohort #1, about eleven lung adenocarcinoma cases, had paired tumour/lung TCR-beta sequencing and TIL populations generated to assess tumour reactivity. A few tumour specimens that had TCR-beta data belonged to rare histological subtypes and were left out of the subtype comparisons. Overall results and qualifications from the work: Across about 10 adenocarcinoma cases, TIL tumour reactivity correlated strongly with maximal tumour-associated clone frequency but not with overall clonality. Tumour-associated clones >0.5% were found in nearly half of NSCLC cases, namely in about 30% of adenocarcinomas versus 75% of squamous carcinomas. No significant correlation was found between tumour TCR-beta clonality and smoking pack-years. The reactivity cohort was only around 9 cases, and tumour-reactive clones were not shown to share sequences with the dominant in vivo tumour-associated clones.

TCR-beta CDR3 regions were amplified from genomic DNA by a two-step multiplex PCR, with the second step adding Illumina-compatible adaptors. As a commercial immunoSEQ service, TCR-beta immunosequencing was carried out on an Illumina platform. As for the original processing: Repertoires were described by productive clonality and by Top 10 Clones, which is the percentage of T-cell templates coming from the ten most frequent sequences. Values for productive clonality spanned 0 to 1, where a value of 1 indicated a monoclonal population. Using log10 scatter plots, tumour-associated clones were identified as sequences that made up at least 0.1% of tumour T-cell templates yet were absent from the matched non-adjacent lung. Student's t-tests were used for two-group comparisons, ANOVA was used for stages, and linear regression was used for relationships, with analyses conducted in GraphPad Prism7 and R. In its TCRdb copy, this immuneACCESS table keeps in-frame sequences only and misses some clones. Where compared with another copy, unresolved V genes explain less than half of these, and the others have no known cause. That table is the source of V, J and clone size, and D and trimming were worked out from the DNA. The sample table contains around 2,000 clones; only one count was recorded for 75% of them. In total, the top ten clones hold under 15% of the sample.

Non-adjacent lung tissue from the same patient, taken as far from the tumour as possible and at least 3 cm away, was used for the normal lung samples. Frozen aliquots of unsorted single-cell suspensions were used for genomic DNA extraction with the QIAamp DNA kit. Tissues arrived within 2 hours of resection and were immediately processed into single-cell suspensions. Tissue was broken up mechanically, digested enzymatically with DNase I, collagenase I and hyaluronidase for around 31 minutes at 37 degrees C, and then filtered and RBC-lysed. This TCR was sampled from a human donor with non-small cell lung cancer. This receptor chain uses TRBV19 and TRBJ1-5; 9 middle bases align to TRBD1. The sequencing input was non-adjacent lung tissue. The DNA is TGTGCCAGTAGTAGTCTCCGGGACAGGGATCAGCCCCAGCATTTT. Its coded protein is CASSSLRDRDQPQHF.